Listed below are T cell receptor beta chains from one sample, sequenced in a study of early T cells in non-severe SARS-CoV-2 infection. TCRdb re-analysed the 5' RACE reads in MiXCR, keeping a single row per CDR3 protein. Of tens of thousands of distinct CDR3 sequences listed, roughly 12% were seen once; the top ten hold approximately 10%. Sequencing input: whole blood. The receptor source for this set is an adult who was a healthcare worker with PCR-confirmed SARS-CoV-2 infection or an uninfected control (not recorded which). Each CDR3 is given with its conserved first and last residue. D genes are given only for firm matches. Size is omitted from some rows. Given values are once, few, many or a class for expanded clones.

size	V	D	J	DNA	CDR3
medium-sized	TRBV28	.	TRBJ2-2	TGTGCCAGCAGTCGGAACACCGGGGAGCTGTTTTTT	CASSRNTGELFF
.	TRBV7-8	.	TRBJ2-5	TGTGCCAGCAGCTTACAGACAGTTTCTCAAGAGACCCAGTACTTC	CASSLQTVSQETQYF
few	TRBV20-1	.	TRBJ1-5	TGCAGTGCTATCTCCAGGACTTTTGGCAGCAATCAGCCCCAGCATTTT	CSAISRTFGSNQPQHF
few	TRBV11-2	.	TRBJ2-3	TGTGCCAGCAGCTTAGGACCAGGGTCCACAGATACGCAGTATTTT	CASSLGPGSTDTQYF
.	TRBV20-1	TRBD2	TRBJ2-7	TGCAGTGCTAAATGGCCTAGCGGACACTACGAGCAGTACTTC	CSAKWPSGHYEQYF
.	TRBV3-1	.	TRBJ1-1	TGTGCCAGCAGCTCCGGGGGGGAAGCTTTCTTT	CASSSGGEAFF
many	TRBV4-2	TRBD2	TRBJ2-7	TGTGCCAGCAGCCAAGACCCCCTCCCCCTAGCGGGAGGTGACGAGCAGTACTTC	CASSQDPLPLAGGDEQYF
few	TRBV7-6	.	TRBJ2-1	TGTGCCAGCAGCTTGGGGGACTCCCCCTACAATGAGCAGTTCTTC	CASSLGDSPYNEQFF
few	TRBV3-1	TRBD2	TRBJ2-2	TGTGCCAGCAGCCCGGGACTATCAAACACCGGGGAGCTGTTTTTT	CASSPGLSNTGELFF
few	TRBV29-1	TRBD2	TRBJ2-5	TGCAGCGCCGTCCCACTAGCGGGAGGTGGCGAGACCCAGTACTTC	CSAVPLAGGGETQYF
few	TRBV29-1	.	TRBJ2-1	TGCAGCGCTGGGGTCTCTTCCTACAATGAGCAGTTCTTC	CSAGVSSYNEQFF
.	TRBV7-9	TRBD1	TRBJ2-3	TGTGCCAGCGAGGGGACAGGCCGGGGTACGCAGTATTTT	CASEGTGRGTQYF
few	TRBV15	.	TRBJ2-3	TGTGCCACCAGCGATGCGACTACCCCGGGGACAGATACGCAGTATTTT	CATSDATTPGTDTQYF
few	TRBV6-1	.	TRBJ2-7	TGTGCCAGCAGCAAACAGGCGTTCTACGAGCAGTACTTC	CASSKQAFYEQYF
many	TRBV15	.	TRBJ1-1	TGTGCCACCAGCAGCTTCGCGGGTAAGAACACTGAAGCTTTCTTT	CATSSFAGKNTEAFF
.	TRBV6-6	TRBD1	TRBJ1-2	TGTACCAGCAGTTACGTGGGACAGGGATCGGGCGGCTACACCTTC	CTSSYVGQGSGGYTF
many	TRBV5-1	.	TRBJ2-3	TGCGCCAGCAGCCCGACAGTGGCAGATACGCAGTATTTT	CASSPTVADTQYF
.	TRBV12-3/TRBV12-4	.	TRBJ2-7	TGTGCCACCACCGCGTCTGGCTCCTACGAGCAGTACTTC	CATTASGSYEQYF
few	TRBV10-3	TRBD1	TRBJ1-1	TGTGCCGCCGGGACAGGGGACACTGAAGCTTTCTTT	CAAGTGDTEAFF
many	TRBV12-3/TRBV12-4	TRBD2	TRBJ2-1	TGTGCCAGCAGTCCGGGCTCTAGCGGGCCCCGGGGGTTCTTC	CASSPGSSGPRGFF
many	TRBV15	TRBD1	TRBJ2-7	TGTGCCACCAACCGGGACAGGGCCTACGAGCAGTACTTC	CATNRDRAYEQYF
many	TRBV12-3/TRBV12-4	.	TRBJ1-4	TGTGCCAGCCCCCCCGTAGAACTGTTTTTT	CASPPVELFF
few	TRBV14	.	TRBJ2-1	TGTGCCAGCAGCCAACAGGGCCCCGCGCAGTTCTTC	CASSQQGPAQFF
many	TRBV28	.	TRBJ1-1	TGTGCCAGCAGTTTGGGGGGCTGGTACACTGAAGCTTTCTTT	CASSLGGWYTEAFF
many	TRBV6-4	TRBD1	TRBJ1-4	TGTGCCAGCAATACGGGACAGACTAATGAAAAACTGTTTTTT	CASNTGQTNEKLFF
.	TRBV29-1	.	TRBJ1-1	TGCAGCGTTGAAAGGACGGTGAACACTGAAGCTTTCTTT	CSVERTVNTEAFF
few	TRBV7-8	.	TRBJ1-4	TGTGCCAGCAGCCTGGGGGGAGGACAGCGTAATGAAAAACTGTTTTTT	CASSLGGGQRNEKLFF
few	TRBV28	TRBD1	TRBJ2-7	TGTGCCAGCAGTTTGGGGCAGGGGGACGGCGAGCAGTACTTC	CASSLGQGDGEQYF
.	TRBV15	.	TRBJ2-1	TGTGCCACCAGCAGCGTGGATGTTTTCCTTGAGCAGTTCTTC	CATSSVDVFLEQFF
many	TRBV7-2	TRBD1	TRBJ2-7	TGTGCCAGCGCCCGGGACAGGGCCTACGAGCAGTACTTC	CASARDRAYEQYF
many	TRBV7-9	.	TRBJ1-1	TGTGCCAGCAGCCCCAAGGGGACTGAAGCTTTCTTT	CASSPKGTEAFF
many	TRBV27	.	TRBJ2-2	TGTGCCAGCAGTTTACAGGCGAACACCGGGGAGCTGTTTTTT	CASSLQANTGELFF
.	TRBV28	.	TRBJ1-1	TGTGCCAGCAGTTTAGCAGGGGCCCGGAACACTGAAGCTTTCTTT	CASSLAGARNTEAFF
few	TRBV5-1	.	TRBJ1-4	TGCGCCAGCCGCGCCCAGGTTTCGGCTGAAAAACTGTTTTTT	CASRAQVSAEKLFF
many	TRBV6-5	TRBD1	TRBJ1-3	TGTGCCAGCAGTCCAGGGGGAAGCTCTGGAAACACCATATATTTT	CASSPGGSSGNTIYF
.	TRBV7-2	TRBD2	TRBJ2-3	TGTGCCAGCAGCTCAGGACTAGCGGCCATGGGTGCGCAGTATTTT	CASSSGLAAMGAQYF
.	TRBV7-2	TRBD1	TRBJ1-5	TGTGCCAGCAGCTCTGGACAGGGTGTAAATCAGCCCCAGCATTTT	CASSSGQGVNQPQHF
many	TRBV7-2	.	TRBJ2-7	TGTGCCAGCAGCTACCGACCGGTTTGGGAGCAGTACTTC	CASSYRPVWEQYF
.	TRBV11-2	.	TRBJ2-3	TGTGCCAGCAGCTTAGATCTATACGGATACACAGATACGCAGTATTTT	CASSLDLYGYTDTQYF
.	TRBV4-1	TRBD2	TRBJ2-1	TGCGCCAGCAGCCCCACTCTAGCGGGAGGGCCGGATGAGCAGTTCTTC	CASSPTLAGGPDEQFF
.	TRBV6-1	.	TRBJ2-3	TGTGCCAGCAGTGCTCGGTTGAATACGCAGTATTTT	CASSARLNTQYF
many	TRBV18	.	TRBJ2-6	TGTGCCAGCTCACCACAGTTCTCGGCAGACTACCAAGAAGCCTCTGGGGCCAACGTCCTGACTTTC	CASSPQFSADYQEASGANVLTF